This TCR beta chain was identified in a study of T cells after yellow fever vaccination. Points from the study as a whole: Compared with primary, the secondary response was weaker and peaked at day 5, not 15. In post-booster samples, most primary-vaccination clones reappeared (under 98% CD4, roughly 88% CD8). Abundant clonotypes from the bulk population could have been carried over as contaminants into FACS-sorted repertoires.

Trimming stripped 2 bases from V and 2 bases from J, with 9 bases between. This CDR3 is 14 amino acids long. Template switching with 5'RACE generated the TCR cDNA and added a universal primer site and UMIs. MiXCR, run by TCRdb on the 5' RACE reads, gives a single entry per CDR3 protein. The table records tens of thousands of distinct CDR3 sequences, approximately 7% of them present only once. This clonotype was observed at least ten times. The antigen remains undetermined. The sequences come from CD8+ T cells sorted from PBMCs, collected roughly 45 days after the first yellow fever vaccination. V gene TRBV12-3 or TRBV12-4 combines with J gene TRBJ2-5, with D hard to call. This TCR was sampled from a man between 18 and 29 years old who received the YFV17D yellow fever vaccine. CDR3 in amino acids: CASSLWAEQETQYF. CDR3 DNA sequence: TGTGCCAGCAGTTTATGGGCGGAACAAGAGACCCAGTACTTC.